Listed below are T cell receptor beta chains from one sample, sequenced in a study of blood T cell repertoires in COVID-19. Measured with immunoSEQ multiplex PCR; TCRdb has only the in-frame clones, and not every one. The table includes hundreds of thousands of clones, 75% to 90% detected once. Sequencing was done on a sample of PBMCs or T cells enriched from blood (not recorded which). These receptors came from a woman aged 18-29 years who had recovered from COVID-19. CDR3s include the opening cysteine and the closing phenylalanine or tryptophan. The D gene is left open where the match is weak. Where a row states a size, it is once, few, many or the class of an expanded clone; other rows omit it.

J gene,clone size,D gene,CDR3 length,V gene,CDR3 DNA,CDR3 protein
TRBJ2-1,NA,NA,16,TRBV19,TGTGCCAGTAGTATGGGTACAGGGATTACCTACAATGAGCAGTTCTTC,CASSMGTGITYNEQFF
TRBJ1-2,NA,NA,17,TRBV19,TGTGCCAGTAAGGTCCGGGGGAAAATCCCCCCTCAGGATGGCTACACCTTC,CASKVRGKIPPQDGYTF
TRBJ2-7,NA,TRBD2,14,TRBV6-2/TRBV6-3,TGTGCCAGCAGTCGACTAGCGGGGGGGCGGGAGCAGTACTTC,CASSRLAGGREQYF
TRBJ1-2,NA,TRBD1,15,TRBV7-8,TGTGCCAGCAGCGGATCCGGGACAGGGTTATATGGCTACACCTTC,CASSGSGTGLYGYTF
TRBJ1-1,NA,NA,13,TRBV2,TGTGCCAGCAGGGCGGACTTGAACACTGAAGCTTTCTTT,CASRADLNTEAFF
TRBJ1-5,NA,NA,12,TRBV24-1,TGTGCCACCAGTGATTCGACGGGGCCCCAGCATTTT,CATSDSTGPQHF
TRBJ1-1,NA,NA,13,TRBV18,TGTGCCAGCTCAGACACAACGGTTGAAGAAGCTTTCTTT,CASSDTTVEEAFF
TRBJ1-1,NA,NA,15,TRBV18,TGTGCCAGCTCACCCCCGGCAAAAAGAGGCACTGAAGCTTTCTTT,CASSPPAKRGTEAFF
TRBJ1-3,NA,TRBD1,15,TRBV7-9,TGTGCCAGCAGCCGACAGGGTACCTCTGGAAACACCATATATTTT,CASSRQGTSGNTIYF
TRBJ1-2,NA,NA,12,TRBV19,TGTGCCAGTAGCATCCGGGACATCGGCTACACCTTC,CASSIRDIGYTF
TRBJ2-2,NA,TRBD2,16,TRBV7-3,TGTGCCAGCAGTCAGCGCCTAGCGGGGGACACCGGGGAGCTGTTTTTT,CASSQRLAGDTGELFF
TRBJ1-1,NA,NA,13,TRBV7-2,TGTGCCAGCAGCTTAAGGGGGAACACTGAAGCTTTCTTT,CASSLRGNTEAFF
TRBJ2-7,once,NA,15,TRBV7-9,TGTGCCAGCATCCAGTCCGGGACGGGAGCCTACGAGCAGTACTTC,CASIQSGTGAYEQYF
TRBJ2-7,NA,NA,14,TRBV7-2,TGTGCCAGCAGCTTAGTGCGGCAGGGAAACGAGCAGTACTTC,CASSLVRQGNEQYF
TRBJ2-1,NA,NA,16,TRBV2,TGTGCCAGCAGTGAAGCGCTAAGCGGCTCCTACAATGAGCAGTTCTTC,CASSEALSGSYNEQFF
TRBJ2-7,NA,TRBD1,14,TRBV3-1/TRBV3-2,TGTGCCAGCAGCTCCACGACAGGGGATGTGGAGCAGTACTTC,CASSSTTGDVEQYF
TRBJ1-2,once,TRBD1,16,TRBV19,TGTGCCAGTAGTATAGGCCAACGGACAGGGAATGGTGGCTACACCTTC,CASSIGQRTGNGGYTF
TRBJ2-1,NA,NA,15,TRBV5-1,TGCGCCAGCGCCACCGGGACTGTCTCCTACAATGAGCAGTTCTTC,CASATGTVSYNEQFF
TRBJ2-3,NA,TRBD1,17,TRBV4-2,TGTGCCAGCAGCCAGAGGGGAATCAGGGGGTCCACAGATACGCAGTATTTT,CASSQRGIRGSTDTQYF
TRBJ1-2,NA,NA,12,TRBV3-1/TRBV3-2,TGTGCCAGCAGCCTCTCTCTAGGAGGCTACACCTTC,CASSLSLGGYTF
TRBJ1-1,NA,NA,13,TRBV5-1,TGCGCCAGCAGCTCCCTAGGTAACACTGAAGCTTTCTTT,CASSSLGNTEAFF
TRBJ2-7,NA,NA,13,TRBV4-1,TGCGCCAGCAGCCGGGCCAGACCCTACGAGCAGTACTTC,CASSRARPYEQYF
TRBJ1-5,NA,TRBD1,14,TRBV2,TGTGCCAGCAGTGAGGCAGGGGGCGATCAGCCCCAGCATTTT,CASSEAGGDQPQHF
TRBJ1-2,once,NA,13,TRBV28,TGTGCCAGCAGTTTGGGGCAGGGTCGTGGCTACACCTTC,CASSLGQGRGYTF
TRBJ1-1,NA,NA,12,TRBV2,TGTGCCAGCAGCACCGGACTGACTGAAGCTTTCTTT,CASSTGLTEAFF
TRBJ2-4,few,TRBD2,15,TRBV3-1/TRBV3-2,TGTGCCAGCAGCCTCCAACTAGCGGGGGGAAACATTCAGTACTTC,CASSLQLAGGNIQYF
TRBJ2-7,NA,TRBD1,17,TRBV7-9,TGTGCCAGCAGCTTCGCCAAGGCCGGGACAGGATTCTACGAGCAGTACTTC,CASSFAKAGTGFYEQYF
TRBJ2-5,NA,NA,16,TRBV7-8,TGTGCCAGCAGCCCGAGGGCGGCGTGGTACCAAGAGACCCAGTACTTC,CASSPRAAWYQETQYF
TRBJ1-3,NA,TRBD1,14,TRBV2,TGTGCCAGCAGTGGACAGGGGACCGGAAACACCATATATTTT,CASSGQGTGNTIYF
TRBJ1-2,NA,NA,15,TRBV5-6,TGTGCCAGCAGCACCCGACAGTTAGCTAACTATGGCTACACCTTC,CASSTRQLANYGYTF
TRBJ2-7,NA,TRBD1,15,TRBV7-9,TGTGCCAGCAGCTTAGAGGCAGGGGGCTCCTACGAGCAGTACTTC,CASSLEAGGSYEQYF
TRBJ2-5,NA,TRBD1,16,TRBV28,TGTGCCAGCAGTTCCATAGGACAGGGGTTGCTCGAGACCCAGTACTTC,CASSSIGQGLLETQYF
TRBJ2-2,few,NA,16,TRBV27,TGTGCCAGCAGTTTATCGACAGGTGCGAACACCGGGGAGCTGTTTTTT,CASSLSTGANTGELFF
TRBJ2-3,NA,TRBD1,14,TRBV2,TGTGCCAGCAGGGTTGACAGGGGCGGAGATACGCAGTATTTT,CASRVDRGGDTQYF
TRBJ2-1,NA,NA,15,TRBV5-1,TGCGCCAGCAGCTCGGACACGAGCTCCTACAATGAGCAGTTCTTC,CASSSDTSSYNEQFF
TRBJ1-6,NA,TRBD1,15,TRBV3-1/TRBV3-2,TGTGCCAGCAGCGACAGGACAGGGCTTAATTCACCCCTCCACTTT,CASSDRTGLNSPLHF
TRBJ2-3,NA,TRBD2,16,TRBV9,TGTGCCAGCAGCGTAGGGACTAGCGGGGTGGCAGATACGCAGTATTTT,CASSVGTSGVADTQYF
TRBJ2-1,NA,TRBD2,15,TRBV2,TGTGCCAGCCATGTAACTAGCGGGGGTAACAATGAGCAGTTCTTC,CASHVTSGGNNEQFF
TRBJ2-4,NA,NA,12,TRBV4-1,TGCGCCAGCAGCCAAGGCAGGGGAATTCAGTACTTC,CASSQGRGIQYF
TRBJ2-7,NA,NA,15,TRBV6-1,TGTGCCAGCAGTGAGCTCCTGCGTAACTCCTACGAGCAGTACTTC,CASSELLRNSYEQYF
TRBJ2-5,NA,TRBD1,17,TRBV18,TGTGCCAGCTCACTCGGGACAGGGGGCTCCGGCGGGGAGACCCAGTACTTC,CASSLGTGGSGGETQYF
TRBJ1-4,once,NA,17,TRBV9,TGTGCCAGCAGCGTAGCTGATTGGGGCAGGTGGAATGAAAAACTGTTTTTT,CASSVADWGRWNEKLFF
TRBJ2-5,once,TRBD2,14,TRBV18,TGTGCCAGCTCACCGGGAGCGGGGGTGGAGACCCAGTACTTC,CASSPGAGVETQYF
TRBJ2-7,NA,TRBD2,14,TRBV27,TGTGCCAGCAGTTACAGCGGGGCGGATCGCGAGCAGTACTTC,CASSYSGADREQYF
TRBJ1-4,NA,TRBD1,14,TRBV27,TGTGCCAGCAGTCCGCAGGGGGCCCGGGAAAAACTGTTTTTT,CASSPQGAREKLFF
TRBJ2-2,NA,NA,15,TRBV27,TGTGCCAGCAGTTTGAATAGGGGAAACACCGGGGAGCTGTTTTTT,CASSLNRGNTGELFF
TRBJ1-2,NA,NA,14,TRBV29-1,TGCAGCGTTGCTGGGGGACTCTTGGACTATGGCTACACCTTC,CSVAGGLLDYGYTF
TRBJ2-2,NA,TRBD2,18,TRBV11-2,TGTGCCAGCAGCTCTCTTCTAGCGGGGGGCCGTAACACCGGGGAGCTGTTTTTT,CASSSLLAGGRNTGELFF
TRBJ1-1,once,NA,13,TRBV7-9,TGTGCCAGCAGCTCCAGGGCGAACACTGAAGCTTTCTTT,CASSSRANTEAFF
TRBJ1-5,NA,TRBD1,15,TRBV6-5,TGTGCCAGCAGGGACAGGGGAGGGTTCGGGCAGCCCCAGCATTTT,CASRDRGGFGQPQHF
TRBJ1-1,NA,NA,13,TRBV2,TGTGCCAGCAGTGAATTGGGGGGCACTGAAGCTTTCTTT,CASSELGGTEAFF
TRBJ2-4,NA,TRBD2,15,TRBV6-1,TGTGCCAGCAGTGAAACGGGCGGGGGGCCCTTCATTCAGTACTTC,CASSETGGGPFIQYF
TRBJ2-2,few,TRBD1,15,TRBV6-5,TGTGCCAGCAGGCCTTTACAGGGGGACACCGGGGAGCTGTTTTTT,CASRPLQGDTGELFF
TRBJ1-3,NA,TRBD1,16,TRBV4-2,TGTGCCAGCAGCCAAGATGACAGGGTCTCTGGAAACACCATATATTTT,CASSQDDRVSGNTIYF
TRBJ1-5,NA,TRBD1,15,TRBV2,TGTGCCAGCAGTGAGGACAGGTATAGCAATCAGCCCCAGCATTTT,CASSEDRYSNQPQHF
TRBJ1-2,NA,NA,14,TRBV5-1,TGCGCCAGCAGCTTGACGGACAGTTCCTATGGCTACACCTTC,CASSLTDSSYGYTF
TRBJ2-5,NA,TRBD2,17,TRBV10-1,TGCGCCACCTCGTTTGGACCAGGACTAGCGGGGGTGGAGACCCAGTACTTC,CATSFGPGLAGVETQYF
TRBJ1-4,once,NA,14,TRBV28,TGTGCCAGCACTAGAGGGGGAACTAATGAAAAACTGTTTTTT,CASTRGGTNEKLFF